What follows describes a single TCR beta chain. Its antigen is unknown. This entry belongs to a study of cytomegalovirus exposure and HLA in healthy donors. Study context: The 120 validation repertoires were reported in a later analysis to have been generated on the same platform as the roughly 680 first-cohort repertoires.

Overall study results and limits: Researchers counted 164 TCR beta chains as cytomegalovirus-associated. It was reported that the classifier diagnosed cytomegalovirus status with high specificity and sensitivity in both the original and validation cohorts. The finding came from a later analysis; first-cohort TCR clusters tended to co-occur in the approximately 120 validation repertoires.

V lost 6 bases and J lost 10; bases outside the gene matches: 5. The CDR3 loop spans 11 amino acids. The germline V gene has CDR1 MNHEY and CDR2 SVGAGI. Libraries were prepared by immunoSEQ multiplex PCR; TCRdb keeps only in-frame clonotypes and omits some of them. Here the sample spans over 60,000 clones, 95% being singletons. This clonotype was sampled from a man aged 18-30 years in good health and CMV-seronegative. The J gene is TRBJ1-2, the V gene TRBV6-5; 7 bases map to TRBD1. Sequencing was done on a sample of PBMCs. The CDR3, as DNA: TGTGCCAGCAGCTCAGGGACAGACTACACCTTC. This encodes CASSSGTDYTF.